The TCR beta chain described here comes from a study of cytotoxic CD8 clonotypes in ibrutinib-treated CLL. Trimming took off 1 base at V and 0 bases at J, with 7 bases between the two ends. This CDR3 has 15 residues. The V gene's germline CDR1 is LNHNV and CDR2 YYDKDF (reference sequence). Clones were read by immunoSEQ multiplex PCR, and TCRdb kept only the in-frame ones, dropping some. The profile shows fewer than 400,000 clones, roughly 71% of them singletons. The J gene is TRBJ2-1, the V gene TRBV15; D ambiguous. The sample consisted of PBMCs, taken after 36 months of ibrutinib treatment. The receptor was derived from a human donor with chronic lymphocytic leukemia. This CDR3 reads CATSRGGDSYNEQFF. The DNA for the CDR3 is TGTGCCACCAGCAGAGGTGGAGACTCCTACAATGAGCAGTTCTTC.